This is a list of T cell receptor beta chains from one sample in a study of T cell repertoires in cytomegalovirus infection. MiXCR was run by TCRdb on the reads, yielding one entry per CDR3 protein. Counted here are approximately 630,000 distinct CDR3 sequences, approximately 24% occurring once; the ten biggest clones make up approximately 8.2%. The sequenced sample was CD8+ T cells from PBMCs. The receptors here all came from a human donor in good health (CMV status not recorded). Some clones in this sample may be carry-over from other donors' samples. The CDR3 runs from the conserved cysteine through the conserved F or W. The D gene is left open where the match is weak. Clone size is stated in some rows and not others, as once, few, many or a class when expanded.

clone_size: .; j_call: TRBJ2-1; d_call: .; v_call: TRBV15; cdr3_nt: TGTGCCACCCGAGTGGGTGGGTCGTTGGGTCAGTTCTTC; cdr3_aa: CATRVGGSLGQFF
clone_size: many; j_call: TRBJ2-5; d_call: .; v_call: TRBV7-6; cdr3_nt: TGTGCCAGCAGTTTGTTCCTAGGGCTAAACCTCCAAGAGACCCAGTACTTC; cdr3_aa: CASSLFLGLNLQETQYF
clone_size: .; j_call: TRBJ2-7; d_call: .; v_call: TRBV2; cdr3_nt: TGTGCCAACAGGGGAGGGTCACACGAGCAGTACTTC; cdr3_aa: CANRGGSHEQYF
clone_size: few; j_call: TRBJ2-2; d_call: .; v_call: TRBV28; cdr3_nt: TGTGCCAGCAGTTTAACCCGGGAGCTGTTTTTT; cdr3_aa: CASSLTRELFF
clone_size: .; j_call: TRBJ2-1; d_call: TRBD2; v_call: TRBV25-1; cdr3_nt: TGTGCCAGCAGTGGCCGAGCGGGGGGTTATGAGCAGTTCTTC; cdr3_aa: CASSGRAGGYEQFF
clone_size: few; j_call: TRBJ1-2; d_call: .; v_call: TRBV3-1; cdr3_nt: TGTGCCAGCAGCCAAGAGGGGGCCGATGGCTACACCTTC; cdr3_aa: CASSQEGADGYTF
clone_size: .; j_call: TRBJ1-2; d_call: .; v_call: TRBV4-2; cdr3_nt: TGTGCCAGCAGCCAAGAGGGCGGGGACGGCATACATGACTACACCTTC; cdr3_aa: CASSQEGGDGIHDYTF
clone_size: few; j_call: TRBJ2-5; d_call: TRBD2; v_call: TRBV5-4; cdr3_nt: TGTGCCAGCAGCTTGGCCGTCTCGATAGCGGGGACACAAGAGACCCAGTACTTC; cdr3_aa: CASSLAVSIAGTQETQYF
clone_size: few; j_call: TRBJ2-5; d_call: TRBD2; v_call: TRBV6-1; cdr3_nt: TGTGCCAGCAGCCCGACTAGCGGGGGGCCCGGAGGGACCCAGTACTTC; cdr3_aa: CASSPTSGGPGGTQYF
clone_size: .; j_call: TRBJ1-2; d_call: .; v_call: TRBV12-3/TRBV12-4; cdr3_nt: TGTGCCAGCAGTTCATCTGACAGACGGTATGGCTACACCTTC; cdr3_aa: CASSSSDRRYGYTF
clone_size: many; j_call: TRBJ1-1; d_call: .; v_call: TRBV7-9; cdr3_nt: TGTGCCAGCAGCTTCGGTGACGCCACTGAAGCTTTCTTT; cdr3_aa: CASSFGDATEAFF
clone_size: many; j_call: TRBJ1-6; d_call: .; v_call: TRBV7-3; cdr3_nt: TGTGCCAGCAGGTCGGGGGTTTACGATAATTCACCCCTCCACTTT; cdr3_aa: CASRSGVYDNSPLHF
clone_size: few; j_call: TRBJ2-2; d_call: TRBD1; v_call: TRBV7-6; cdr3_nt: TGTGCCAGCAGCTTAGCCGGGACAGGGGGTACCGGGGAGCTGTTTTTT; cdr3_aa: CASSLAGTGGTGELFF
clone_size: few; j_call: TRBJ1-2; d_call: .; v_call: TRBV10-3; cdr3_nt: TGTGCCATCAGTGAGTCGGCCTATGCGTCAGGAGGGGATGGCTACACCTTC; cdr3_aa: CAISESAYASGGDGYTF
clone_size: .; j_call: TRBJ2-7; d_call: TRBD1; v_call: TRBV29-1; cdr3_nt: TGCAGCGTGACAGGGGAATCCTACGAGCAGTACTTC; cdr3_aa: CSVTGESYEQYF
clone_size: many; j_call: TRBJ2-1; d_call: TRBD1; v_call: TRBV7-7; cdr3_nt: TGTGCTAGCAGTCAAGGGACAGGGAACAATGAGCAGTTCTTC; cdr3_aa: CASSQGTGNNEQFF
clone_size: few; j_call: TRBJ2-2; d_call: .; v_call: TRBV19; cdr3_nt: TGTGCCAGTAGTAAGGCGCCTGGCGGGGAGCTGTTTTTT; cdr3_aa: CASSKAPGGELFF
clone_size: .; j_call: TRBJ2-1; d_call: TRBD1; v_call: TRBV11-3; cdr3_nt: TGTGCCAGCAGCCCCAGACAGGGGGCTATCAATGAGCAGTTCTTC; cdr3_aa: CASSPRQGAINEQFF
clone_size: .; j_call: TRBJ1-1; d_call: .; v_call: TRBV29-1; cdr3_nt: TGCAGCGCCGGGATAACAGGGATCACTGAAGCTTTCTTT; cdr3_aa: CSAGITGITEAFF
clone_size: many; j_call: TRBJ2-1; d_call: TRBD2; v_call: TRBV7-9; cdr3_nt: TGTGCCAGCAGCTTTCCACTAGCGGGGCCAATCTCCTACAATGAGCAGTTCTTC; cdr3_aa: CASSFPLAGPISYNEQFF
clone_size: .; j_call: TRBJ2-3; d_call: TRBD1; v_call: TRBV28; cdr3_nt: TGTGCCAGCAGTAAACCGGGACAGACCCACGGGTGGTTAGTCGATACGCAGTATTTT; cdr3_aa: CASSKPGQTHGWLVDTQYF
clone_size: .; j_call: TRBJ1-1; d_call: .; v_call: TRBV28; cdr3_nt: TGTGCCAGCAGTCCCCTAGCCAGGGAAGGGGACACTGAAGCTTTCTTT; cdr3_aa: CASSPLAREGDTEAFF
clone_size: .; j_call: TRBJ2-2; d_call: TRBD2; v_call: TRBV7-2; cdr3_nt: TGTGCCAGCAGCCTAACGGGGGGGCGTAACACCGGGGAGCTGTTTTTT; cdr3_aa: CASSLTGGRNTGELFF
clone_size: many; j_call: TRBJ1-1; d_call: .; v_call: TRBV19; cdr3_nt: TGTGCCAGTAGTATAAGTCCGAACACTGAAGCTTTCTTT; cdr3_aa: CASSISPNTEAFF
clone_size: few; j_call: TRBJ2-3; d_call: TRBD2; v_call: TRBV10-3; cdr3_nt: TGTGCCATCAGTCTAGCGGGGACGACTAGCACAGATACGCAGTATTTT; cdr3_aa: CAISLAGTTSTDTQYF
clone_size: few; j_call: TRBJ1-2; d_call: TRBD1; v_call: TRBV27; cdr3_nt: TGTGCCAGCAGCCACGGGGACAGTGGGGGGGGCTACACCTTC; cdr3_aa: CASSHGDSGGGYTF
clone_size: .; j_call: TRBJ2-1; d_call: .; v_call: TRBV24-1; cdr3_nt: TGTGCCACCAGTCTCGGGGGCTCAGGCCATTACAATGAGCAGTTCTTC; cdr3_aa: CATSLGGSGHYNEQFF
clone_size: .; j_call: TRBJ2-1; d_call: .; v_call: TRBV5-6; cdr3_nt: TGTGCCAGCAGCTTGAGGCCTAGCGAGAGAAATGAGCAGTTCTTC; cdr3_aa: CASSLRPSERNEQFF
clone_size: .; j_call: TRBJ2-1; d_call: TRBD2; v_call: TRBV12-3/TRBV12-4; cdr3_nt: TGTGCCAGCAGTTTTCTAGCGGGGGCAAATCGCGGTGAGCAGTTCTTC; cdr3_aa: CASSFLAGANRGEQFF
clone_size: many; j_call: TRBJ1-6; d_call: .; v_call: TRBV25-1; cdr3_nt: TGTGCCAGCAGTGAACTGACAGCCACTGATTTGGATTCACCCCTCCACTTT; cdr3_aa: CASSELTATDLDSPLHF
clone_size: .; j_call: TRBJ1-1; d_call: .; v_call: TRBV28; cdr3_nt: TGTGCCAGCAGTTTTTACGAGGGCATGAACACTGAAGCTTTCTTT; cdr3_aa: CASSFYEGMNTEAFF
clone_size: many; j_call: TRBJ2-1; d_call: TRBD2; v_call: TRBV7-9; cdr3_nt: TGTGCCAGCAGCAGCCCCCCCGGGACTAGCACCCGAGGATCCTACAATGAGCAGTTCTTC; cdr3_aa: CASSSPPGTSTRGSYNEQFF
clone_size: .; j_call: TRBJ1-5; d_call: .; v_call: TRBV2; cdr3_nt: TGTGCCAGCACTCTGGACAGCGAAATCAATCAGCCCCAGCATTTT; cdr3_aa: CASTLDSEINQPQHF
clone_size: .; j_call: TRBJ2-7; d_call: .; v_call: TRBV7-9; cdr3_nt: TGTGCCAGCAGCTCGTCGGGGGGCTCCAGTTATAACTCCTACGAGCAGTACTTC; cdr3_aa: CASSSSGGSSYNSYEQYF
clone_size: few; j_call: TRBJ2-1; d_call: .; v_call: TRBV9; cdr3_nt: TGTGCCAGCAGCCCCCAGGGAGCGCGCCTTCACAATGAGCAGTTCTTC; cdr3_aa: CASSPQGARLHNEQFF
clone_size: .; j_call: TRBJ2-2; d_call: TRBD1; v_call: TRBV5-1; cdr3_nt: TGCGCCAGCAGCTTGGAGGGACAGTGGAACACCGGGGAGCTGTTTTTT; cdr3_aa: CASSLEGQWNTGELFF
clone_size: many; j_call: TRBJ1-5; d_call: .; v_call: TRBV19; cdr3_nt: TGTGCCAGTAGCAATCAGAGGGTTTCGGTGGATCAGCCCCAGCATTTT; cdr3_aa: CASSNQRVSVDQPQHF
clone_size: once; j_call: TRBJ1-2; d_call: .; v_call: TRBV5-1; cdr3_nt: TGCGCCAGCAGCTCGTCGGACGACTATGGCTACACCTTC; cdr3_aa: CASSSSDDYGYTF
clone_size: .; j_call: TRBJ2-4; d_call: .; v_call: TRBV29-1; cdr3_nt: TGCAGCGTTGAAGATGGCAGGGGAAGCCTTCAGTACTTC; cdr3_aa: CSVEDGRGSLQYF
clone_size: .; j_call: TRBJ2-5; d_call: TRBD2; v_call: TRBV27; cdr3_nt: TGTGCCAGCAGAACGAAGCGGGGGGGCTTGGAGACCCAGTACTTC; cdr3_aa: CASRTKRGGLETQYF